Sequencing of this T cell receptor beta chain was carried out in a study of blood T cell repertoires in COVID-19. Germline loops: CDR1 SGHRS, CDR2 YFSETQ. Trimming took off 4 bases at V and 3 bases at J, with 14 bases between the two ends. CDR3 size: 15 residues. Method: immunoSEQ multiplex PCR; TCRdb's copy keeps in-frame clones and lacks some. There are around 100,000 clones in the sample; less than 95% occur only once, and 5.1% lies in the top ten. Sequences were obtained from peripheral blood. The chain joins TRBV5-1 to TRBJ1-5, with D maybe TRBD1 (6 bases). The receptor's source is a man aged 45-65 years with acute or convalescent COVID-19. CDR3 residues: CASSEQGHPNQPQHF. The CDR3, as DNA: TGCGCCAGCAGCGAGCAGGGACACCCCAATCAGCCCCAGCATTTT.